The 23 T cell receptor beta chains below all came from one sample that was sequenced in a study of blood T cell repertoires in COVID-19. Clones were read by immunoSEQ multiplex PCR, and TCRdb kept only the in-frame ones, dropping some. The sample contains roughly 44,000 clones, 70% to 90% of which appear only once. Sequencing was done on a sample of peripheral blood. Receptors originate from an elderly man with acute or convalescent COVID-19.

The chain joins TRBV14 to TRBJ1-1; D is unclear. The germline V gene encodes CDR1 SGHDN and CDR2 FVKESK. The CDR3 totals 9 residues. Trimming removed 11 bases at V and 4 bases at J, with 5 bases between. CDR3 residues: CAGGTEAFF. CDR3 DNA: TGTGCCGGAGGCACTGAAGCTTTCTTT.

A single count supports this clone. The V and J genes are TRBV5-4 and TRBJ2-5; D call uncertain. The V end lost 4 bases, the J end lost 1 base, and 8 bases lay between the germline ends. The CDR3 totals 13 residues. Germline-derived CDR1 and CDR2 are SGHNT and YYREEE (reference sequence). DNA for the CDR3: TGTGCCAGCAGCCTTCGGTCCCAAGAGACCCAGTACTTC. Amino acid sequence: CASSLRSQETQYF.

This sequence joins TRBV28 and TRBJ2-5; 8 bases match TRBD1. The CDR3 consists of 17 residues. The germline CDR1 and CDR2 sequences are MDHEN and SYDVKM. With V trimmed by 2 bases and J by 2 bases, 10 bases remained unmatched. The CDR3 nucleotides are TGTGCCAGCAGTTTACTTTTGGGCAGGGGGCGGCAAGAGACCCAGTACTTC. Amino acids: CASSLLLGRGRQETQYF.

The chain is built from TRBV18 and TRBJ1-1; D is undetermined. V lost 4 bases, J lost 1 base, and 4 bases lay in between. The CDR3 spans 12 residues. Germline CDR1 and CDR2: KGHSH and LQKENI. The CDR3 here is CASSLQNTEAFF. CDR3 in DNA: TGTGCCAGCTCACTACAGAACACTGAAGCTTTCTTT.

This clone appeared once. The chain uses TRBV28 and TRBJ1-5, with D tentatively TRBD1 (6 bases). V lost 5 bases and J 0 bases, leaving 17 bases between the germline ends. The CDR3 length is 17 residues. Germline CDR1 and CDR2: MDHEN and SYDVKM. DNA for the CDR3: TGTGCCAGCAGTCTAGGGGTCAGGGGAAATAGCAATCAGCCCCAGCATTTT. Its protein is CASSLGVRGNSNQPQHF.

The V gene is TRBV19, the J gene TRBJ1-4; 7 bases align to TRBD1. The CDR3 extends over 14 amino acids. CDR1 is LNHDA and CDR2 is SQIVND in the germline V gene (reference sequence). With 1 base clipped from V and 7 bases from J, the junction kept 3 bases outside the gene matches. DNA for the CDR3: TGTGCCAGTAGTATAGGGGCAGGGGGTGAAAAACTGTTTTTT. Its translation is CASSIGAGGEKLFF.

The CDR3 reads CASSVITGVGAEAFF. CDR3 in DNA: TGTGCCAGCAGCGTCATTACAGGGGTGGGCGCTGAAGCTTTCTTT. This chain joins TRBV9 and TRBJ1-1, with 7 bases lining up with TRBD1. Germline-derived CDR1 and CDR2 are SGDLS and YYNGEE. V dropped 2 bases and J dropped 6; count of bases not matched to a gene: 10. The CDR3 contains 15 residues.

CDR3: CAIRGGGQENTGELFF. For the CDR3, the DNA is TGTGCCATCAGAGGCGGGGGCCAAGAAAACACCGGGGAGCTGTTTTTT. The chain is built from TRBV10-3 and TRBJ2-2; TRBD2 might be the D (7 bases). The CDR3 is 16 residues long. Germline V gene lookup returns CDR1 ENHRY and CDR2 SYGVKD. The V end lost 6 bases, the J end lost 2 bases, and 16 bases lay between the germline ends.

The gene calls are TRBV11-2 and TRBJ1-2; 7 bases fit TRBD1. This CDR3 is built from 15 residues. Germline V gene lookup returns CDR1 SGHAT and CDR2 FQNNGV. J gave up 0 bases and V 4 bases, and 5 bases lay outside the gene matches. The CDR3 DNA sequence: TGTGCCAGCAGCTCGCGGACAGGAGCTAACTATGGCTACACCTTC. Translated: CASSSRTGANYGYTF.

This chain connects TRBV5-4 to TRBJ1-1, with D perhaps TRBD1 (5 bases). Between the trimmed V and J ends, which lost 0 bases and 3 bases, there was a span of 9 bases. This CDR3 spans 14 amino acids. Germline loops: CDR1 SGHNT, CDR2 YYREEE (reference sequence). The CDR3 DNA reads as TGTGCCAGCAGCTTGGCCGGAGGGGACACTGAAGCTTTCTTT. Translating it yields CASSLAGGDTEAFF.

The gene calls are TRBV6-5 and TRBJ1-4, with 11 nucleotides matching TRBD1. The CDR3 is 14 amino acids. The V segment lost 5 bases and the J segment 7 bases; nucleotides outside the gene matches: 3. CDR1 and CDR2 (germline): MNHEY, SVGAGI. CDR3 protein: CASSRGQGVEKLFF. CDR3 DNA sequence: TGTGCCAGCAGTAGGGGACAGGGGGTTGAAAAACTGTTTTTT.

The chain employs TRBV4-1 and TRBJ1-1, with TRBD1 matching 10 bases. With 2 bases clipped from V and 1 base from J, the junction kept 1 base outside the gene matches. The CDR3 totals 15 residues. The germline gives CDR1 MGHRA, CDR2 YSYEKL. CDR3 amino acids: CASSQRDRGNTEAFF. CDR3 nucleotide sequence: TGCGCCAGCAGCCAAAGGGACAGGGGGAACACTGAAGCTTTCTTT.

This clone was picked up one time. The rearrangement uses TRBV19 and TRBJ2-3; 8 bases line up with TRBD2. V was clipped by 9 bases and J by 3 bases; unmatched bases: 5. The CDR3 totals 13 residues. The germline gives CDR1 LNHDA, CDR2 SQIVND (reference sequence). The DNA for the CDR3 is TGTGCCAGCGGGAGGGGGTGGACAGATACGCAGTATTTT. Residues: CASGRGWTDTQYF.

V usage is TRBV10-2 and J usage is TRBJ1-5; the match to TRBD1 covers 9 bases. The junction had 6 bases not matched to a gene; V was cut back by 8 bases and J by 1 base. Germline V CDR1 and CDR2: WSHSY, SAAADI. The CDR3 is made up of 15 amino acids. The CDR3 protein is CASGQGSGSNQPQHF. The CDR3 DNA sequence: TGCGCCAGCGGACAGGGGAGCGGGAGCAATCAGCCCCAGCATTTT.

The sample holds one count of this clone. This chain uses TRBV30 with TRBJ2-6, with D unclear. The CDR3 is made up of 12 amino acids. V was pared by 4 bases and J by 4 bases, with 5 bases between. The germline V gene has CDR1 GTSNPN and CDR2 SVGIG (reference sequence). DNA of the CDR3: TGTGCCTGGAATATAGGGGCCAACGTCCTGACTTTC. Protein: CAWNIGANVLTF.

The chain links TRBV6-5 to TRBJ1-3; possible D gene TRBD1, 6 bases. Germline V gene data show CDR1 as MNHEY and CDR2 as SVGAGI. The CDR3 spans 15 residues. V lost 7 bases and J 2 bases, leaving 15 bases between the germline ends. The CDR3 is CASIWEQGTGNTIYF. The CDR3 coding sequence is TGTGCCAGCATCTGGGAACAGGGCACTGGAAACACCATATATTTT.

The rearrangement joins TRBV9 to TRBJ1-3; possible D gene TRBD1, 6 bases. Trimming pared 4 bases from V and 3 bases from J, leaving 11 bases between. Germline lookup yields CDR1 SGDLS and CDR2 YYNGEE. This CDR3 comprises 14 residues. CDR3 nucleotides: TGTGCCAGCAGCTGGGACACCTATGGAAACACCATATATTTT. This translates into CASSWDTYGNTIYF.

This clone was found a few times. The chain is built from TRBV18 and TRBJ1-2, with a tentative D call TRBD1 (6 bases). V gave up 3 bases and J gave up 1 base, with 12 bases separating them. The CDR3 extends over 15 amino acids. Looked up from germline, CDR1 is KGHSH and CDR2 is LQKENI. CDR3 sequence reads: CASSPGHSINYGYTF. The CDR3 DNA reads TGTGCCAGCTCACCGGGACATTCTATTAACTATGGCTACACCTTC.

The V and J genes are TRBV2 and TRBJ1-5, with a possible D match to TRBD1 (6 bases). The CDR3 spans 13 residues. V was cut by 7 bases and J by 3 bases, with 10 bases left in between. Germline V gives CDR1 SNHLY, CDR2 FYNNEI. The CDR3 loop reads CASTRQVNQPQHF. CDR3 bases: TGTGCCAGCACTCGACAGGTCAATCAGCCCCAGCATTTT.

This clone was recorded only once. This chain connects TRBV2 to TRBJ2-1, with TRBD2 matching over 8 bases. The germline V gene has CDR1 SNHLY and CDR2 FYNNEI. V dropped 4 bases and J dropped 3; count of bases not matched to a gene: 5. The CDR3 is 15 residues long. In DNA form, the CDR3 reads TGTGCCAGCAGTGTGGAGCGGGGGAGCTACAATGAGCAGTTCTTC. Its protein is CASSVERGSYNEQFF.

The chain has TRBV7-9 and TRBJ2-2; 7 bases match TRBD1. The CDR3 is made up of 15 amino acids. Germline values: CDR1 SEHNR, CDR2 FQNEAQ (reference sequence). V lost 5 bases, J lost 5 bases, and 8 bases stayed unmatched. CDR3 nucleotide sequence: TGTGCCAGCAGCCAAACGATGACAGGGACCGGGGAGCTGTTTTTT. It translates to CASSQTMTGTGELFF.

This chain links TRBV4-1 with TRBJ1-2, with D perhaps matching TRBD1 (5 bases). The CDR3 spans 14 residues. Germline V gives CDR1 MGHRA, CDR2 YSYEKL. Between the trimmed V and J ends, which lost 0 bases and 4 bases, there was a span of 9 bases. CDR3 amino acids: CASSQEGRGYGYTF. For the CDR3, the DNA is TGCGCCAGCAGCCAAGAGGGGCGCGGCTATGGCTACACCTTC.

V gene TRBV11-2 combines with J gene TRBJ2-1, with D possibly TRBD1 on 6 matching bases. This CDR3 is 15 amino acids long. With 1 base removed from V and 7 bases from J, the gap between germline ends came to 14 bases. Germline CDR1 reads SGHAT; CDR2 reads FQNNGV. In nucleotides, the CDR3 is TGTGCCAGCAGCTTAGGGGACACAGCCCTTAATGAGCAGTTCTTC. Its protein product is CASSLGDTALNEQFF.